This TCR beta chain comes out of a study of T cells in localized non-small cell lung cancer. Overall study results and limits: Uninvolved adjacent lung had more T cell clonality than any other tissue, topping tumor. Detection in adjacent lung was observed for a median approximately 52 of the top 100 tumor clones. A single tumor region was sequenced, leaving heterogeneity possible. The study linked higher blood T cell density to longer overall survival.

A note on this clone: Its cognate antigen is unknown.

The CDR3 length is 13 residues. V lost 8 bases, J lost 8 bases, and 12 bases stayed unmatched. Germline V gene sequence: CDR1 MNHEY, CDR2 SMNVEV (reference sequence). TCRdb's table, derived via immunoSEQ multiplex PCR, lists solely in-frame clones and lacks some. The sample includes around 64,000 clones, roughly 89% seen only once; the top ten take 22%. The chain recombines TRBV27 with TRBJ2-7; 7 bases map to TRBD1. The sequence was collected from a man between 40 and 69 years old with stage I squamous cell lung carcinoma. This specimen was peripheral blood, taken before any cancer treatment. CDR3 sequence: CASASVQGDKQYF. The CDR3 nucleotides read TGTGCCAGCGCCTCCGTGCAGGGGGATAAGCAGTACTTC.